Presented here are 18 T cell receptor beta chains from one specimen sequenced in a study of graft-versus-host responses after intestinal transplantation. For these TCRs, the target antigens are not known. This table comes from immunoSEQ multiplex PCR, and its TCRdb copy is limited to in-frame clones, with some not included. The sample has over 85,000 clones, roughly nine tenths seen once. Source: unstimulated CD4+ T cells sorted from spleen or lymph node cells, taken before transplant. The receptors derive from a human donor who was the organ donor for an intestinal transplant.

This clone was seen a single time. Its ends do not fully match the called genes, so a read error is possible. The chain carries TRBV25-1 and TRBJ2-5; D not resolved. The CDR3 has 14 residues. Germline CDR1 and CDR2: MGHDK and SYGVNS. The CDR3 region is CASSEPGSREAQYF. CDR3 DNA: TGTGCCAGCAGTGAACCCGGCTCTCGAGAGGCCCAGTACTTC.

This sequence joins TRBV14 and TRBJ2-5; D is undetermined. Deletions cut 5 bases from V and 2 bases from J, with 9 bases between. Germline lookup yields CDR1 SGHDN and CDR2 FVKESK. This CDR3 is built from 13 residues. In nucleotides, the CDR3 is TGTGCCAGCAGCAGAGACGGGCAAGAGACCCAGTACTTC. It encodes CASSRDGQETQYF.

The chain couples TRBV6-1 to TRBJ2-5; TRBD2 might be the D (5 bases). The J call is in doubt because the DNA end fits TRBJ2-7 better. The CDR3 is made up of 12 amino acids. CDR1 and CDR2 (germline): MNHNS, SASEGT. CDR3 region: CASSVGGLEQYF. CDR3 DNA sequence: TGTGCCAGCAGTGTTGGAGGACTCGAGCAGTACTTC.

The rearrangement joins TRBV2 to TRBJ2-7; D is undetermined. Trimming removed 3 bases at V and 6 bases at J, with 12 bases between. Germline loops: CDR1 SNHLY, CDR2 FYNNEI. The CDR3 has 13 amino acids. This CDR3 reads CASSDSLGLEQYF. CDR3 sequence (DNA): TGTGCCAGCAGTGACAGCTTGGGCCTCGAGCAGTACTTC.

This rearrangement joins TRBV27 to TRBJ2-7; 9 bases fit TRBD2. Germline CDR1 is MNHEY and CDR2 is SMNVEV (reference sequence). This CDR3 has 14 residues. The V segment lost 3 bases and the J segment 4 bases; nucleotides outside the gene matches: 4. CDR3 sequence (DNA): TGTGCCAGCAGTTTCCGACTAGCGGATTACGAGCAGTACTTC. Encoded protein: CASSFRLADYEQYF.

This clone was recorded once. The V call is TRBV28, the J call TRBJ1-2; possible D gene TRBD1, 5 bases. This CDR3 has 14 amino acids. The germline V gene encodes CDR1 MDHEN and CDR2 SYDVKM. With 6 bases removed from V and 8 bases from J, the gap between germline ends came to 19 bases. The CDR3 DNA reads TGTGCCAGCAGCCGCCTTTGGGGGGTATTGGGCTACACCTTC. The encoded protein is CASSRLWGVLGYTF.

DNA of the CDR3: TGTGCCAGCAGCTCCCGAGGGGCGGGGGGAAACAATGAGCAGTTCTTC. This sequence encodes CASSSRGAGGNNEQFF. The J gene is TRBJ2-1, the V gene TRBV9; 8 nucleotides match TRBD2. The germline gives CDR1 SGDLS, CDR2 YYNGEE. The length of the CDR3 is 16 residues. V lost 4 bases and J lost 5; bases outside the gene matches: 11. The full variable domain, its missing parts supplied by reference TRBV9 and TRBJ2-1, is DSGVTQTPKHLITATGQRVTLRCSPRSGDLSVYWYQQSLDQGLQFLIQYYNGEERAKGNILERFSAQQFPDLHSELNLSSLELGDSALYFCASSSRGAGGNNEQFFGPGTRLTVL.

This chain joins TRBV4-1 and TRBJ2-3, with 12 nucleotides matching TRBD2. The V and J ends lost 5 bases and 2 bases, in that order; junction bases with no gene match: 8. The CDR3 runs 17 residues. Germline V gene data show CDR1 as MGHRA and CDR2 as YSYEKL. The CDR3: CASSYTLAGGSTDTQYF. CDR3 nucleotides: TGCGCCAGCAGCTACACCCTAGCGGGGGGGTCCACAGATACGCAGTATTTT.

This sequence joins TRBV6-5 and TRBJ2-7, with unresolved D. The CDR3 is 13 residues long. V gave up 1 base and J gave up 4 bases, with 8 bases separating them. CDR1 is MNHEY and CDR2 is SVGAGI in the germline V gene. The CDR3 here is CASSYFPGYEQYF. CDR3 coding DNA: TGTGCCAGCAGTTACTTTCCGGGTTACGAGCAGTACTTC.

The chain employs TRBV16 and TRBJ2-7; D is unclear. V was shortened by 4 bases and J by 3 bases, with 4 bases between the two germline ends. This CDR3 contains 11 residues. The germline V gene has CDR1 KGHSY and CDR2 FQNENV. CDR3 sequence: CASSLDYEQYF. The CDR3 DNA is TGTGCCAGCAGCCTAGACTACGAGCAGTACTTC.

V gene TRBV2 combines with J gene TRBJ1-6, with 10 nucleotides matching TRBD1. J was trimmed by 10 bases and V by 8 bases; bases with no gene match: 8. The CDR3 extends over 14 amino acids. CDR1 is SNHLY and CDR2 is FYNNEI in the germline V gene. The CDR3 sequence: CASYSMGQGSPLHF. CDR3 bases: TGTGCCAGCTATTCTATGGGACAGGGGTCACCCCTCCACTTT.

The DNA of the CDR3 is TGTGCCACCAGCAGAGATCTAAAAGAGGAAAAACTGTTTTTT. Translated: CATSRDLKEEKLFF. This sequence joins TRBV15 and TRBJ1-4; D gene uncertain. CDR1 LNHNV and CDR2 YYDKDF come from the germline V gene (reference sequence). The CDR3 totals 14 residues. V lost 0 bases and J lost 8, with 10 bases in between.

The chain employs TRBV7-2 and TRBJ1-2; 11 nucleotides agree with TRBD1. CDR1 is SGHTA and CDR2 is FQGNSA in the germline V gene. V shed 5 bases and J 0 bases; nucleotides not matched to a gene: 11. The CDR3 loop spans 18 amino acids. CDR3 DNA: TGTGCCAGCAGCCCGCAGGGACAGGGGGAATATCCTAACTATGGCTACACCTTC. Amino acid sequence: CASSPQGQGEYPNYGYTF.

This chain connects TRBV30 to TRBJ1-2; 7 bases align to TRBD1. Germline values: CDR1 GTSNPN, CDR2 SVGIG (reference sequence). Trimming at V came to 0 bases and at J to 4 bases, leaving 17 bases not matched to a gene. CDR3 length: 18 residues. The CDR3 region has the DNA TGTGCCTGGAGTGTGTGGGCAGGGGGTCCCCCTCCCCTCTATGGCTACACCTTC. Translated: CAWSVWAGGPPPLYGYTF. The entire variable domain, with the rest obtained from reference TRBV30 and TRBJ1-2, is as follows: SQTIHQWPATLVQPVGSPLSLECTVEGTSNPNLYWYRQAAGRGLQLLFYSVGIGQISSEVPQNLSASRPQDRQFILSSKKLLLSDSGFYLCAWSVWAGGPPPLYGYTFGSGTRLTVV.

The J gene is TRBJ1-1, the V gene TRBV6-5; tentatively, D is TRBD1 (5 bases). Germline-derived CDR1 and CDR2 are MNHEY and SVGAGI. This CDR3 is 14 amino acids long. Trimming removed 1 base at V and 7 bases at J, with 13 bases between. The CDR3 reads CASSYWKGQGEAFF. DNA for the CDR3: TGTGCCAGCAGTTACTGGAAGGGGCAGGGTGAAGCTTTCTTT.

The genes are TRBV19 and TRBJ2-4; TRBD1 agrees at 9 bases. CDR3 length equals 16 residues. Unmatched junction bases numbered 10, after V lost 4 bases and J lost 6 bases. Germline values: CDR1 LNHDA, CDR2 SQIVND (reference sequence). CDR3 nucleotide sequence: TGTGCCAGTAGTACGACGGACAGGGGACCGGCAAACATTCAGTACTTC. Protein product: CASSTTDRGPANIQYF.

With respect to this clone: Other DNA sequences of this sample code for an identical CDR3. The chain uses TRBV7-9 and TRBJ1-6; 8 nucleotides align to TRBD1. CDR3 length equals 15 residues. V dropped 1 base and J dropped 7; count of bases not matched to a gene: 3. From germline, CDR1 is SEHNR and CDR2 FQNEAQ (reference sequence). The CDR3 nucleotides are TGTGCCAGCAGCTTAGTGGCAGGGGGCAATTCACCCCTCCACTTT. Encoded protein: CASSLVAGGNSPLHF.

This chain connects TRBV11-2 to TRBJ2-7; 7 bases fit TRBD2. Germline-derived CDR1 and CDR2 are SGHAT and FQNNGV. The CDR3 runs 13 residues. The junction had 2 bases not matched to a gene; V was cut back by 3 bases and J by 3 bases. The CDR3 here is CASSLGEGYEQYF. As DNA, the CDR3 is TGTGCCAGCAGCTTGGGGGAGGGCTACGAGCAGTACTTC.